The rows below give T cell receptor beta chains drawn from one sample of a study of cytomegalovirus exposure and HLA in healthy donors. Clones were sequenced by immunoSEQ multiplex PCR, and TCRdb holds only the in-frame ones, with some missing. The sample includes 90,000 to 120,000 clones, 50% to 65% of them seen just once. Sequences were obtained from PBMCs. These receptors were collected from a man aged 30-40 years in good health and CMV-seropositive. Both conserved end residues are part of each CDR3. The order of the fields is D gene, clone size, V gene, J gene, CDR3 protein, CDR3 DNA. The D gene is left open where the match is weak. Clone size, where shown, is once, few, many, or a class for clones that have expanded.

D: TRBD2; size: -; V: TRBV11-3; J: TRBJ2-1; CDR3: CASSLETGTSGAYNEQFF; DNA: TGTGCCAGCAGCTTAGAGACGGGGACTAGCGGGGCCTACAATGAGCAGTTCTTC
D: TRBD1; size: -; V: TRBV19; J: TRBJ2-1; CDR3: CASSIDRGPFYNEQFF; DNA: TGTGCCAGTAGTATCGACAGGGGGCCTTTCTACAATGAGCAGTTCTTC
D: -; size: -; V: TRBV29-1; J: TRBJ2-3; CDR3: CSLALHGTDTQYF; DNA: TGCAGCCTCGCACTTCACGGCACAGATACGCAGTATTTT
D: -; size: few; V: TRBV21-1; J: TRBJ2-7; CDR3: CASSKDQAAGYEQYF; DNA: TGTGCCAGCAGCAAAGACCAAGCGGCGGGTTACGAGCAGTACTTC
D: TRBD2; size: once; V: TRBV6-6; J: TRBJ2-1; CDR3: CASSYGAGGVNEQFF; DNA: TGTGCCAGCAGTTACGGAGCGGGGGGGGTGAATGAGCAGTTCTTC
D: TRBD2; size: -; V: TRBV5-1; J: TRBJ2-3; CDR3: CASSLARTSGGNIDTQYF; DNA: TGCGCCAGCAGCTTGGCCCGGACTAGCGGGGGGAACATAGATACGCAGTATTTT
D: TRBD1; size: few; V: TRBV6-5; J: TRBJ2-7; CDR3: CASSIYRGHYEQYF; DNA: TGTGCCAGCAGTATCTACAGGGGGCATTACGAGCAGTACTTC
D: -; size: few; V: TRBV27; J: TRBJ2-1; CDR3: CASSLGRHNEQFF; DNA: TGTGCCAGCAGTTTAGGCAGGCACAATGAGCAGTTCTTC
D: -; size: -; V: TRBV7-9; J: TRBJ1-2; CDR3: CASSSEAANYGYTF; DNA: TGTGCCAGCAGCTCCGAAGCGGCTAACTATGGCTACACCTTC
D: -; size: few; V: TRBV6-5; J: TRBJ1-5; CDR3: CASKVASSNQPQHF; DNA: TGTGCCAGCAAGGTAGCCTCGAGCAATCAGCCCCAGCATTTT
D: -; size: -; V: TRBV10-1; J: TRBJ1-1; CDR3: CASSDNLNTEAFF; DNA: TGCGCCAGCAGTGACAATTTGAACACTGAAGCTTTCTTT
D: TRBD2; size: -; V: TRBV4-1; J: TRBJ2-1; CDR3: CASSQILAGGVSRFF; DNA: TGCGCCAGCAGCCAAATACTAGCGGGGGGAGTATCCCGGTTCTTC
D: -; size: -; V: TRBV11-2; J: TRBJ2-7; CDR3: CASSFLQGRTLNEQYF; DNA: TGTGCCAGCAGCTTTCTACAGGGGAGGACGCTTAACGAGCAGTACTTC
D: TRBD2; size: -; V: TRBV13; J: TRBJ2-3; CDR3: CASSPSGRGGRFSDTQYF; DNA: TGTGCCAGCAGCCCCTCTGGGCGGGGGGGCAGATTTTCAGATACGCAGTATTTT
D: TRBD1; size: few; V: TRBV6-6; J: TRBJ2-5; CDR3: CASDGTGKETQYF; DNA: TGTGCCAGCGACGGGACAGGGAAAGAGACCCAGTACTTC
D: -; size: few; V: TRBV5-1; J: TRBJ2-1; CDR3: CASSRTNSYNEQFF; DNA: TGCGCCAGCAGCCGGACTAACTCCTACAATGAGCAGTTCTTC
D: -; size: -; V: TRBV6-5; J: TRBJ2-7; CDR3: CASTPGNIPGREQYF; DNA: TGTGCCAGCACCCCAGGGAACATCCCGGGGAGGGAGCAGTACTTC
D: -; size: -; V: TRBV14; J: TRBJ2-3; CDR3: CASSQDVRRGLQYF; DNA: TGTGCCAGCAGCCAAGATGTTAGGCGGGGATTGCAGTATTTT
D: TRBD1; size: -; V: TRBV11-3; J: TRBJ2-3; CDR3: CASSRGTGGTDTQYF; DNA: TGTGCCAGCAGCCGCGGGACAGGGGGCACAGATACGCAGTATTTT
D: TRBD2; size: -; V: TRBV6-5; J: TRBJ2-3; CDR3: CASQTGTRRDTQYF; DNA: TGTGCCAGTCAGACCGGGACTAGGAGAGATACGCAGTATTTT
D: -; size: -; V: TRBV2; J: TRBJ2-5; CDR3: CASSSEVKETQYF; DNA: TGTGCCAGCTCCTCAGAAGTTAAAGAGACCCAGTACTTC
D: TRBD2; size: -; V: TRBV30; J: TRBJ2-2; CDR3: CAWAGSGGPGELFF; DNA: TGTGCCTGGGCGGGATCGGGGGGGCCCGGGGAGCTGTTTTTT
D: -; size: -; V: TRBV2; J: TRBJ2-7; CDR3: CAQNAAYEQYF; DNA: TGCGCCCAGAATGCCGCATACGAGCAGTACTTC
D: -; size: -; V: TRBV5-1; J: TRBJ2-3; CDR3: CASKGGAGTDTQYF; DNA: TGCGCCAGCAAGGGGGGGGCCGGCACAGATACGCAGTATTTT
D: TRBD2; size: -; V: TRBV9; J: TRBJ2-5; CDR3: CASSVLAGGPSETQYF; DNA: TGTGCCAGCAGCGTGTTAGCGGGGGGTCCCTCCGAGACCCAGTACTTC
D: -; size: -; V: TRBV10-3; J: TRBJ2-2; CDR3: CAAELNTGELFF; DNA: TGTGCCGCGGAGCTAAACACCGGGGAGCTGTTTTTT
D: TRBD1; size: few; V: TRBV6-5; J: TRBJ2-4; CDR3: CASSASVTGGEYF; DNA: TGTGCCAGCAGTGCTAGTGTAACAGGGGGAGAGTACTTC
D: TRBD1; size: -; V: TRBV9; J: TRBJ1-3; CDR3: CASSLRDRVSGNTIYF; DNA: TGTGCCAGCAGCCTCCGGGACAGAGTCTCTGGAAACACCATATATTTT
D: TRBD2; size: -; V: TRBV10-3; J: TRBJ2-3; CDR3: CAISGRGAAVPDTQYF; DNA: TGTGCCATCAGTGGGCGGGGGGCTGCCGTCCCAGATACGCAGTATTTT
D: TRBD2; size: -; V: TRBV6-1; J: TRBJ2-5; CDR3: CASSEWGGSSGGASETQYF; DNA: TGTGCCAGCAGTGAATGGGGTGGATCTAGCGGGGGGGCAAGTGAGACCCAGTACTTC
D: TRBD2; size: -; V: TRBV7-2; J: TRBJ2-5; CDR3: CASSLTSGGPKYF; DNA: TGTGCCAGCAGCCTGACTAGCGGGGGGCCCAAATACTTC
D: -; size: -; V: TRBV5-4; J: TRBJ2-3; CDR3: CASSLVAGLTDTQYF; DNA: TGTGCCAGCAGCTTGGTTGCGGGGCTCACAGATACGCAGTATTTT
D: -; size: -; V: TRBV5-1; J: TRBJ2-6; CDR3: CASSLVQSANVLTF; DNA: TGCGCCAGCAGCTTGGTACAGTCTGCCAACGTCCTGACTTTC
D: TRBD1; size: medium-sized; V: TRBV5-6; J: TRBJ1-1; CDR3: CASSPGTGMREAFF; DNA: TGTGCCAGCAGCCCCGGGACAGGGATGCGGGAAGCTTTCTTT
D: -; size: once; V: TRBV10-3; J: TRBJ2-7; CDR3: CAISEYEGRYEQYF; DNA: TGTGCCATCAGTGAGTACGAGGGTAGATACGAGCAGTACTTC
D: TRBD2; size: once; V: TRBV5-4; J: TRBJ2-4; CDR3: CASSDGGGTSGAGSYF; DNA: TGTGCCAGCAGCGATGGGGGGGGGACTAGCGGGGCGGGTTCGTACTTC
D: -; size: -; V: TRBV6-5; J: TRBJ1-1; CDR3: CASTLTTRNTEAFF; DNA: TGTGCCAGCACCCTCACGACAAGGAACACTGAAGCTTTCTTT
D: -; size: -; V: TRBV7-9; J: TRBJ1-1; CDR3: CASSLVLMNTEAFF; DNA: TGTGCCAGCAGCTTAGTTCTTATGAACACTGAAGCTTTCTTT
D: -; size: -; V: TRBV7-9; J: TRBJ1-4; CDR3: CASSPSQGPTNEKLFF; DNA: TGTGCCAGCAGCCCCAGCCAGGGGCCTACTAATGAAAAACTGTTTTTT
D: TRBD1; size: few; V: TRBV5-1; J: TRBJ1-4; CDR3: CASSPGQGGEKLFF; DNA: TGCGCCAGCAGCCCGGGACAGGGAGGCGAAAAACTGTTTTTT
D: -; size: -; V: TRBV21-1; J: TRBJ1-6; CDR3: CASTLTGQIPSYNSPLHF; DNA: TGTGCCAGCACACTTACCGGACAGATACCCTCCTATAATTCACCCCTCCACTTT
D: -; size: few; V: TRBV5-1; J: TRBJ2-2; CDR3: CASSSGTGELFF; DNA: TGCGCCAGCAGCTCGGGTACCGGGGAGCTGTTTTTT
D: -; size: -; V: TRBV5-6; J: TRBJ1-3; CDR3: CASSLGFQGENTIYF; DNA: TGTGCCAGCAGCTTGGGTTTCCAGGGCGAAAACACCATATATTTT
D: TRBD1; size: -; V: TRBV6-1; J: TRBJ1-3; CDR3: CASRYRGIGNTIYF; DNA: TGTGCCAGCAGATACAGGGGAATCGGAAACACCATATATTTT
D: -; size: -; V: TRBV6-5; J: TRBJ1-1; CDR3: CASSYRTGHTEAFF; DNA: TGTGCCAGCAGTTATAGAACAGGGCACACTGAAGCTTTCTTT
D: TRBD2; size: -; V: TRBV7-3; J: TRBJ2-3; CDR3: CASSLIPSGGRTDTQYF; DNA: TGTGCCAGCAGCTTAATCCCGAGCGGGGGAAGGACAGATACGCAGTATTTT
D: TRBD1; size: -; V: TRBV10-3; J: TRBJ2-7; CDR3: CAISATGLSYEQYF; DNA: TGTGCCATCAGTGCGACAGGGTTGTCCTACGAGCAGTACTTC
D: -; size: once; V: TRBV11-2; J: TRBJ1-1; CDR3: CASSLKGEAFF; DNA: TGTGCCAGCAGCTTAAAGGGGGAAGCTTTCTTT